The 10 T cell receptor beta chains reported below all come from one sample, sequenced in a study of control samples from healthy donors and cancer patients. Profiled with immunoSEQ multiplex PCR; TCRdb holds only in-frame clones, not every one. The sample carries 260,000 or so clones, roughly 80% recorded once. The specimen was PBMCs. The receptors shown here come from an older woman with lung cancer.

The V gene is TRBV2, the J gene TRBJ2-5; D is possibly TRBD1 (5 bases). CDR1 is SNHLY and CDR2 is FYNNEI in the germline V gene. Trimming removed 2 bases at V and 2 bases at J, with 12 bases between. CDR3 length equals 15 residues. CDR3 loop: CASSERGTSQETQYF. The CDR3 DNA reads TGTGCCAGCAGTGAAAGGGGAACATCTCAAGAGACCCAGTACTTC.

The V call is TRBV6-6, the J call TRBJ2-7, with unresolved D. The CDR3 is 11 residues long. The V end lost 8 bases, the J end lost 3 bases, and 8 bases lay between the germline ends. Germline V gene lookup returns CDR1 MNHNY and CDR2 SVGAGI (reference sequence). The CDR3 sequence is CASEANYEQYF. CDR3 bases: TGTGCCAGCGAAGCCAACTACGAGCAGTACTTC.

The V and J genes are TRBV25-1 and TRBJ2-7; TRBD1 is a possible D gene (7 bases). This CDR3 spans 13 amino acids. The germline V and J ends were trimmed by 5 bases and 6 bases, with 14 bases remaining between them. CDR1 is MGHDK, CDR2 SYGVNS, per germline. The CDR3 region has the DNA TGTGCCAGCAGTTGGATCCAGGGGGGCGAGCAGTACTTC. Translated, it gives CASSWIQGGEQYF.

The rearrangement joins TRBV14 to TRBJ1-4; a possible D gene is TRBD1 (5 bases). With 3 bases removed from V and 6 bases from J, the gap between germline ends came to 8 bases. The CDR3 totals 13 residues. Germline V CDR1 and CDR2: SGHDN, FVKESK. CDR3 in DNA: TGTGCCAGCAGCCAGTGGGGGGATGAAAAACTGTTTTTT. Protein: CASSQWGDEKLFF.

As regards this clone: Other DNA sequences in this sample translate to the same CDR3. This chain uses TRBV5-1 with TRBJ2-5; 7 positions match TRBD1. J lost 1 base, V lost 4 bases, and 4 bases had no gene match. The length of the CDR3 is 14 residues. Looked up from germline, CDR1 is SGHRS and CDR2 is YFSETQ. CDR3 in amino acids: CASSQGQIQETQYF. Here the CDR3 DNA reads TGCGCCAGCAGCCAGGGACAGATCCAAGAGACCCAGTACTTC.

The chain links TRBV5-4 to TRBJ2-1, with 12 bases matching TRBD2. Per germline, CDR1 SGHNT and CDR2 YYREEE (reference sequence). V dropped 3 bases and J dropped 8; count of bases not matched to a gene: 6. The CDR3 has 15 amino acids. The CDR3 protein is CASSSRTSGMDEQFF. CDR3 DNA sequence: TGTGCCAGCAGCTCGCGGACTAGCGGGATGGATGAGCAGTTCTTC.

The table lists this clone with a count of one. The rearrangement uses TRBV6-4 and TRBJ2-2; D gene ambiguous. CDR3 length equals 15 residues. Germline CDR1 reads MRHNA; CDR2 reads SNTAGT. With 8 bases removed from V and 2 bases from J, the gap between germline ends came to 15 bases. The CDR3 region is CASARTDLNTGELFF. In DNA, the CDR3 is TGTGCCAGCGCTAGAACAGACCTCAACACCGGGGAGCTGTTTTTT.

J is TRBJ2-7 and V is TRBV7-8; 7 nucleotides line up with TRBD1. With V trimmed by 5 bases and J by 4 bases, 5 bases remained unmatched. The CDR3 has 13 amino acids. Germline loops: CDR1 SGHVS, CDR2 FQNEAQ. CDR3: CASSHGQDYEQYF. The CDR3 DNA reads TGTGCCAGCAGCCATGGACAGGATTACGAGCAGTACTTC.

This chain uses TRBV28 with TRBJ2-7, with 7 bases aligning to TRBD2. The CDR3 is made up of 16 amino acids. Germline V gene lookup returns CDR1 MDHEN and CDR2 SYDVKM. The V gene end was trimmed by 7 bases and the J gene end by 0 bases; junction bases not matched to a gene: 12. CDR3 DNA sequence: TGTGCCAGCACCGATCCGAGCGGGACGAGCTCCTACGAGCAGTACTTC. Encoded protein: CASTDPSGTSSYEQYF.

This clone was seen only a few times. The V gene is TRBV6-1, the J gene TRBJ1-5, with D uncertain. Germline CDR1 reads MNHNS; CDR2 reads SASEGT. This CDR3 has 12 amino acids. Trimming cost V 2 bases and J 7 bases, with 6 bases left between them. CDR3 DNA sequence: TGTGCCAGCAGTGAAAGGAGCCAGCCCCAGCATTTT. It encodes CASSERSQPQHF.